Sequencing of this T cell receptor (beta chain) was carried out in a study of shared clonotypes between healthy human individuals. On the study more broadly: Per-donor plates numbered three CD4 naive, three CD4 memory, two CD8 naive and one CD8 memory. Findings and caveats of the study: Sampling involved blood alone; tissue repertoires likely differ.

Only one count was recorded for this clone. Antigen unknown. Germline loops: CDR1 SGHRS, CDR2 YFSETQ. Trimming pared 1 base from V and 9 bases from J, leaving 20 bases between. The CDR3 extends over 16 amino acids. Clones were read by immunoSEQ multiplex PCR, and TCRdb kept only the in-frame ones, dropping some. The sample has roughly 1,500,000 clones, roughly 98% seen once. The study enrolled healthy HIV-negative adults without recent acute infections or vaccinations as donors. Researchers partitioned CD4+ cells into CD45RA+ naive and CD45RA-negative memory subsets. This clonotype originated in a man aged 25 to 40 in good health. The sample taken for sequencing was naive CD4+ T cells sorted from blood. Specified subset: CD45RA+ positively selected. This chain links TRBV5-1 with TRBJ2-1; no reliable D call. CDR3 in amino acids: CASSLNPGDSNSEQFF. CDR3 nucleotides: TGCGCCAGCAGCTTGAACCCTGGAGACTCGAACAGTGAGCAGTTCTTC.